This T cell receptor beta chain was identified in a study of beta chain features in type 1 diabetes. Study information: Sorted cells from all samples, numbering about 98 million, were examined. Findings and limits, study-wide: In cDNA sequencing, cells with high TCR expression could be over-represented. VDJ junctions from patients with type 1 diabetes contained fewer insertions and more deletions. TCRB CDR3s were moderately but significantly shorter in Type 1 diabetes patients in all four CD4+ subsets.

Sequencing targeted expressed TCRB transcripts, as all isolated RNA had been reverse transcribed. Clones were read by immunoSEQ multiplex PCR, and TCRdb kept only the in-frame ones, dropping some. The sample comprises 100,000 to 150,000 clones, about 10% of which are singletons, and 0.65% to 0.75% rests with the top ten. The CDR3 sequence is 19 residues long. Trimming took 0 bases from V and 3 from J, leaving 23 bases between them. Germline CDR1 and CDR2: LNHNV and YYDKDF (reference sequence). In its sample, this clone was seen a few times. Its antigen is not identified. This sequence was found in a man aged 25-40 years with type 1 diabetes. V is TRBV15 and J is TRBJ1-1, with D maybe TRBD1 (5 bases). What was sequenced was central memory CD4+ T cells from blood. The CDR3 nucleotides are TGTGCCACCAGCAGAGACCTGCTAGACTGGGCGGGGGTCGACACTGAAGCTTTCTTT. Translated, it gives CATSRDLLDWAGVDTEAFF. Together with reference TRBV15 and TRBJ1-1, the CDR3 gives the full variable domain: DAMVIQNPRYQVTQFGKPVTLSCSQTLNHNVMYWYQQKSSQAPKLLFHYYDKDFNNEADTPDNFQSRRPNTSFCFLDIRSPGLGDTAMYLCATSRDLLDWAGVDTEAFFGQGTRLTVV.